These 8 T cell receptor beta chains were sequenced from one sample in a study of T cell repertoires in cytomegalovirus infection. These receptors have no identified antigens. Each CDR3 protein gets one entry after TCRdb re-called the reads with MiXCR. This table has hundreds of thousands of distinct CDR3 sequences, roughly a third appearing once. This specimen was cultured PBMCs, taken from culture after CMV antigen stimulation. The receptor set was obtained from a human donor in good health (CMV status not recorded). Some clones in this sample may be carry-over from other donors' samples.

J is TRBJ2-1 and V is TRBV4-1; 9 bases agree with TRBD1. Trimming took 2 bases from V and 6 from J; bases not matched to a gene: 8. In germline, CDR1 is MGHRA, CDR2 YSYEKL. The CDR3 is made up of 16 amino acids. CDR3 nucleotide sequence: TGCGCCAGCAGCCAAACCGGGACAGGGACTTCCAATGAGCAGTTCTTC. This translates into CASSQTGTGTSNEQFF.

The CDR3 loop is CASSESPGGSTDTQYF. The CDR3 nucleotides read TGCGCCAGCAGTGAGTCGCCGGGAGGATCCACAGATACGCAGTATTTT. The chain links TRBV10-1 to TRBJ2-3; TRBD2 agrees at 7 bases. This CDR3 contains 16 residues. V shed 0 bases and J 2 bases; nucleotides not matched to a gene: 5. Germline assignment: CDR1 WNHNN and CDR2 SYGVQD (reference sequence).

This clonotype was seen only a few times. V gene TRBV6-2 or TRBV6-3 combines with J gene TRBJ2-5; weak D call: TRBD1 (6 bases). Germline lookup yields CDR1 MNHEY and CDR2 SVGEGT. The CDR3 is 18 amino acids. V was clipped by 2 bases and J by 6 bases, with 25 bases between them. CDR3 nucleotides: TGTGCCAGCAGTTACAAGCTGGGCCAGGGGAGAATTGGGCAGACCCAGTACTTC. Encoded protein: CASSYKLGQGRIGQTQYF.

This clonotype has only a few counts. The V gene is TRBV7-3, the J gene TRBJ1-2; TRBD1 is a possible D gene (5 bases). Per the germline V gene, CDR1 is SGHTA and CDR2 is FQGTGA. The V gene lost 6 bases and the J gene lost 8 bases, with 16 bases spanning the gap. This CDR3 is built from 13 residues. The CDR3 here is CASRRDARGGYTF. The DNA for the CDR3 is TGTGCCAGCAGACGCGACGCCCGGGGCGGCTACACCTTC. The full variable domain, rest sourced from reference TRBV7-3 and TRBJ1-2, is GAGVSQTPSNKVTEKGKYVELRCDPISGHTALYWYRQSLGQGPEFLIYFQGTGAADDSGLPNDRFFAVRPEGSVSTLKIQRTERGDSAVYLCASRRDARGGYTFGSGTRLTVV.

The gene calls are TRBV7-7 and TRBJ1-3; unclear D gene. Trimming removed 5 bases from V and 2 bases from J, with 10 bases in between. This CDR3 contains 14 residues. CDR1 is SSHAT and CDR2 is FNYEAQ in the germline V gene (reference sequence). The CDR3: CASSADNAGNTIYF. DNA for the CDR3: TGTGCCAGCAGCGCAGACAACGCTGGAAACACCATATATTTT.

The sample holds a few counts of this clonotype. The V call is TRBV12-3 or TRBV12-4, the J call TRBJ2-3, with TRBD2 identical over 8 bases. With V trimmed by 7 bases and J by 5 bases, 11 bases remained unmatched. CDR3 length: 15 residues. DNA for the CDR3: TGTGCCAGCAACCCGGGGGGGAGGGCAGGAGATACGCAGTATTTT. Encoded protein: CASNPGGRAGDTQYF.

This chain joins TRBV11-3 and TRBJ2-5, with D perhaps matching TRBD1 or TRBD2 (6 bases each). CDR3 length: 14 amino acids. V lost 8 bases, J lost 3 bases, and 16 bases lay in between. Germline CDR1 and CDR2: SGHNT and YENEEA. The CDR3 sequence is CASGWGAFEETQYF. In DNA form, the CDR3 reads TGTGCCAGCGGCTGGGGGGCCTTTGAAGAGACCCAGTACTTC. Using reference TRBV11-3 and TRBJ2-5 for the parts outside the CDR3, the full variable domain is EAGVVQSPRYKIIEKKQPVAFWCNPISGHNTLYWYLQNLGQGPELLIRYENEEAVDDSQLPKDRFSAERLKGVDSTLKIQPAELGDSAVYLCASGWGAFEETQYFGPGTRLLVL.

The V and J genes are TRBV20-1 and TRBJ2-7, with 7 positions matching TRBD2. The length of the CDR3 is 16 residues. Germline V gene lookup returns CDR1 DFQATT and CDR2 SNEGSKA (reference sequence). V lost 5 bases to trimming and J lost 0 bases; unmatched junction nucleotides: 13. CDR3 protein: CSAPRSSGTPSYEQYF. The CDR3 nucleotides are TGCAGTGCTCCGAGAAGCAGCGGGACCCCCTCCTACGAGCAGTACTTC.